The 17 T cell receptor beta chains below come from one sample, sequenced in a study of OX40 agonist ivuxolimab in advanced cancers. Generated by immunoSEQ multiplex PCR, the TCRdb table keeps only in-frame clones and is missing some. Of tens of thousands of clones listed, about four fifths are singletons. Material: CD4+ or CD8+ T cells sorted from blood, obtained in a trial of the OX40 agonist ivuxolimab. These TCRs come from an adult with an advanced solid tumor such as melanoma, head and neck, liver or kidney cancer.

This clone came up once. The chain recombines TRBV7-2 with TRBJ2-7, with D uncertain. The CDR3 is made up of 14 amino acids. CDR1 and CDR2 (germline): SGHTA, FQGNSA. Trimming removed 3 bases from V and 0 bases from J, with 9 bases in between. The CDR3 bases are TGTGCCAGCAGCTTTTACACTCTCTCCTACGAGCAGTACTTC. Amino acids: CASSFYTLSYEQYF.

V gene TRBV11-3 combines with J gene TRBJ2-1, with TRBD1 identical over 10 bases. V was pared by 6 bases and J by 3 bases, with 5 bases of the junction left unmatched. Germline CDR1 is SGHNT and CDR2 is YENEEA. CDR3 length: 15 amino acids. CDR3 region: CASSSGTGVYNEQFF. The CDR3 DNA is TGTGCCAGCAGTTCCGGGACAGGGGTCTACAATGAGCAGTTCTTC.

A few counts support this clone. V usage is TRBV29-1 and J usage is TRBJ1-2, with 8 bases fitting TRBD1. V trimming: 3 bases; J trimming: 4 bases; junction bases outside the gene matches: 4. The CDR3 is 13 amino acids. CDR1 SQVTM and CDR2 ANQGSEA come from the germline V gene. The CDR3 spells CSVDRTGGYGYTF. The DNA of the CDR3 is TGCAGCGTTGACCGAACAGGGGGCTATGGCTACACCTTC.

The genes are TRBV2 and TRBJ1-1, with 8 bases lining up with TRBD1. Per germline, CDR1 SNHLY and CDR2 FYNNEI. The V segment lost 10 bases and the J segment 6 bases; nucleotides outside the gene matches: 7. This CDR3 is built from 12 residues. CDR3 bases: TGTGCCACCGGGACAGGCGGCCCTGAAGCTTTCTTT. As protein: CATGTGGPEAFF.

V gene TRBV28 combines with J gene TRBJ2-3; D is unclear. The V gene lost 2 bases and the J gene lost 1 base, with 7 bases spanning the gap. The CDR3 contains 14 residues. CDR1 is MDHEN, CDR2 SYDVKM, per germline. The DNA of the CDR3 is TGTGCCAGCAGTTTACCCCCTCGCACAGATACGCAGTATTTT. Protein product: CASSLPPRTDTQYF.

The chain uses TRBV5-6 and TRBJ1-3; 10 positions match TRBD1. This CDR3 contains 18 residues. CDR1 is SGHDT and CDR2 is YYEEEE in the germline V gene. With V trimmed by 3 bases and J by 2 bases, 11 bases remained unmatched. The CDR3 is CASSSVDRGRSAGNTIYF. DNA of the CDR3: TGTGCCAGCAGCTCCGTAGACAGGGGGCGAAGTGCTGGAAACACCATATATTTT.

This rearrangement joins TRBV18 to TRBJ2-2; D not certain. CDR3 length: 13 residues. Trimming pared 1 base from V and 3 bases from J, leaving 3 bases between. Germline CDR1 reads KGHSH; CDR2 reads LQKENI. CDR3 nucleotides: TGTGCCAGCTCACCACGAGACACCGGGGAGCTGTTTTTT. As protein: CASSPRDTGELFF.

This clone occurred once. The chain's CDR3 is CATSSGGFQETQYF. CDR3 nucleotide sequence: TGTGCCACGTCCTCGGGGGGGTTCCAAGAGACCCAGTACTTC. J is TRBJ2-5 and V is TRBV28, with 8 bases fitting TRBD2. V shed 10 bases and J 1 base; nucleotides not matched to a gene: 8. Germline CDR1 MDHEN, CDR2 SYDVKM. The CDR3 sequence is 14 residues long.

The chain combines TRBV7-9 with TRBJ1-6, with no clear D. Between the trimmed V and J ends, which lost 3 bases and 0 bases, there was a span of 3 bases. This CDR3 has 14 residues. Per the germline V gene, CDR1 is SEHNR and CDR2 is FQNEAQ (reference sequence). In DNA, the CDR3 is TGTGCCAGCAGCTTGGACTCCTATAATTCACCCCTCCACTTT. This gives the protein CASSLDSYNSPLHF.

The V call is TRBV19, the J call TRBJ1-1; a possible D gene is TRBD1 (5 bases). Per the germline V gene, CDR1 is LNHDA and CDR2 is SQIVND (reference sequence). The V and J ends lost 3 bases and 1 base respectively, with 9 bases between them. This CDR3 region has 14 residues. CDR3 nucleotide sequence: TGTGCCAGTAGTATTTGGGGGGAGAACACTGAAGCTTTCTTT. Residues: CASSIWGENTEAFF. The variable domain in full, completed from reference TRBV19 and TRBJ1-1, reads DGGITQSPKYLFRKEGQNVTLSCEQNLNHDAMYWYRQDPGQGLRLIYYSQIVNDFQKGDIAEGYSVSREKKESFPLTVTSAQKNPTAFYLCASSIWGENTEAFFGQGTRLTVV.

This chain links TRBV5-6 with TRBJ2-5; D is unclear. With 7 bases removed from V and 0 bases from J, the gap between germline ends came to 19 bases. The CDR3 sequence is 16 residues long. The germline CDR1 and CDR2 sequences are SGHDT and YYEEEE. Here the CDR3 DNA reads TGTGCCAGCTCCGTCGAAGGGCCGTTGTACCAAGAGACCCAGTACTTC. This sequence encodes CASSVEGPLYQETQYF.

The chain links TRBV2 to TRBJ1-5, with 7 bases aligning to TRBD1. V lost 3 bases to trimming and J lost 4 bases; unmatched junction nucleotides: 6. Germline loops: CDR1 SNHLY, CDR2 FYNNEI. CDR3 length: 15 amino acids. The CDR3 region has the DNA TGTGCCAGCAGTGAGGACTCAGGGGGGAATCAGCCCCAGCATTTT. Its translation: CASSEDSGGNQPQHF. The entire variable domain, with the rest obtained from reference TRBV2 and TRBJ1-5, is as follows: EPEVTQTPSHQVTQMGQEVILRCVPISNHLYFYWYRQILGQKVEFLVSFYNNEISEKSEIFDDQFSVERPDGSNFTLKIRSTKLEDSAMYFCASSEDSGGNQPQHFGDGTRLSIL.

The V gene is TRBV6-6, the J gene TRBJ2-2, with 8 bases lining up with TRBD1. Unmatched junction bases numbered 9, after V lost 5 bases and J lost 7 bases. The germline CDR1 and CDR2 sequences are MNHNY and SVGAGI (reference sequence). The CDR3 is made up of 15 amino acids. This CDR3 is CASSHDQGAVGELFF. The CDR3 DNA follows: TGTGCCAGCAGTCACGACCAGGGGGCGGTCGGGGAGCTGTTTTTT.

This sequence joins TRBV11-2 and TRBJ1-2, with 8 bases matching TRBD1. This CDR3 has 13 amino acids. Germline V CDR1 and CDR2: SGHAT, FQNNGV. V was pared by 4 bases and J by 5 bases, with 3 bases of the junction left unmatched. This chain's CDR3 is CASSSTGVYGYTF. CDR3 nucleotides: TGTGCCAGCAGCTCGACAGGGGTTTATGGCTACACCTTC.

In this sample, this clone turned up a few times. The chain links TRBV10-1 to TRBJ2-3; possible D gene TRBD1, 6 bases. In germline, CDR1 is WNHNN, CDR2 SYGVQD (reference sequence). There are 14 residues in the CDR3. V lost 3 bases and J lost 2, with 9 bases in between. The CDR3 DNA is TGCGCCAGCAGTGACCAGGGGCTCACAGATACGCAGTATTTT. Encoded protein: CASSDQGLTDTQYF.

V and J are TRBV30 and TRBJ1-1; D gene unclear. V was clipped by 5 bases and J by 0 bases, with 7 bases between them. The CDR3 runs 12 residues. Germline values: CDR1 GTSNPN, CDR2 SVGIG (reference sequence). The CDR3 nucleotides are TGTGCCTGGCAGCCTATGAACACTGAAGCTTTCTTT. As protein: CAWQPMNTEAFF.

The gene calls are TRBV27 and TRBJ2-7; no clear D. The germline V and J ends were trimmed by 1 base and 0 bases, with 10 bases remaining between them. The CDR3 extends over 15 amino acids. The germline CDR1 and CDR2 sequences are MNHEY and SMNVEV (reference sequence). The CDR3 DNA reads TGTGCCAGCAGTTTATTCCCTATACCCTCCTACGAGCAGTACTTC. This translates into CASSLFPIPSYEQYF.